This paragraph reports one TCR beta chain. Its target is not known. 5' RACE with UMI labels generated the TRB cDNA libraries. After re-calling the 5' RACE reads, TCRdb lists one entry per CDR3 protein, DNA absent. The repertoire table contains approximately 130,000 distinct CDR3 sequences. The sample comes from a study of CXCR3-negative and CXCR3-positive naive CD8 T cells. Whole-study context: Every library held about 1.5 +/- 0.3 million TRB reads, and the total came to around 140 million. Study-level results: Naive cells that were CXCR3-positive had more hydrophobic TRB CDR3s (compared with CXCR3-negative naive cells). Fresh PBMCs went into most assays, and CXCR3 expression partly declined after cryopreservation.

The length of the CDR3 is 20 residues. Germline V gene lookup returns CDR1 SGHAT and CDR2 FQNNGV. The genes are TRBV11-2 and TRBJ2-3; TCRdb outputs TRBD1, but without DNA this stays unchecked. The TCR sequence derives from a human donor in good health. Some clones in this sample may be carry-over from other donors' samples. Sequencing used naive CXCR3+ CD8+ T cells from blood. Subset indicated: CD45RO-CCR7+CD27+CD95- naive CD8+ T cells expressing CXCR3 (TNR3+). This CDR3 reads CASSQLTLAAYGARTDTQYF.